Following are 30 T cell receptor beta chains from one sample sequenced in a study of OX40 agonist ivuxolimab in advanced cancers. Method: immunoSEQ multiplex PCR; TCRdb's copy keeps in-frame clones and lacks some. The sample lists 35,000 to 45,000 clones; around 92% were seen once. The source was CD4+ or CD8+ T cells sorted from blood, collected in a trial of the OX40 agonist ivuxolimab. The receptors here all came from an adult with an advanced solid tumor such as melanoma, head and neck, liver or kidney cancer.

The J gene is TRBJ1-3, the V gene TRBV7-9, with unresolved D. There are 17 residues in the CDR3. Germline V gives CDR1 SEHNR, CDR2 FQNEAQ (reference sequence). Trimming took off 5 bases at V and 3 bases at J, with 20 bases between the two ends. As DNA, the CDR3 is TGTGCCAGCAGCCCAGAATCAGCGGGCGAAAATGGAAACACCATATATTTT. Protein: CASSPESAGENGNTIYF.

The chain links TRBV29-1 to TRBJ2-4; 8 nucleotides agree with TRBD2. Trimming at V came to 5 bases and at J to 7 bases, leaving 7 bases not matched to a gene. The germline gives CDR1 SQVTM, CDR2 ANQGSEA. The CDR3 runs 13 residues. The CDR3 sequence: CSVPGGIGNIQYF. The CDR3 nucleotides read TGCAGCGTTCCGGGGGGGATTGGGAACATTCAGTACTTC.

This chain links TRBV2 with TRBJ2-2, with TRBD2 identical over 14 bases. The CDR3 covers 22 residues. In germline, CDR1 is SNHLY, CDR2 FYNNEI. V lost 4 bases, J lost 3 bases, and 19 bases stayed unmatched. CDR3 DNA: TGTGCCAGCAGTGGGTCAGGGAGCCCGACTAGCGGGAGGGCCGTGGACACCGGGGAGCTGTTTTTT. Protein sequence: CASSGSGSPTSGRAVDTGELFF.

V is TRBV7-8 and J is TRBJ2-1; no reliable D call. Germline values: CDR1 SGHVS, CDR2 FQNEAQ. The CDR3 consists of 12 residues. Trimming left V 7 bases short and J 9 bases short, with 13 bases between. CDR3 sequence (DNA): TGTGCCAGCACCCAGCGCCCCAGTGAGCAGTTCTTC. Amino acids: CASTQRPSEQFF. Based on the CDR3 plus reference TRBV7-8 and TRBJ2-1, the full variable domain is GAGVSQSPRYKVAKRGQDVALRCDPISGHVSLFWYQQALGQGPEFLTYFQNEAQLDKSGLPSDRFFAERPEGSVSTLKIQRTQQEDSAVYLCASTQRPSEQFFGPGTRLTVL.

This rearrangement joins TRBV5-6 to TRBJ1-1; 7 bases match TRBD1. CDR1 SGHDT and CDR2 YYEEEE come from the germline V gene. V was clipped by 2 bases and J by 4 bases; unmatched bases: 5. CDR3 length equals 14 residues. CDR3 region: CASSLAGGTTEAFF. The CDR3 bases are TGTGCCAGCAGCTTAGCAGGGGGAACCACTGAAGCTTTCTTT.

This clone was recorded only once. The chain uses TRBV9 and TRBJ2-2; D uncertain. CDR3 length equals 13 residues. V lost 0 bases, J lost 2 bases, and 2 bases lay in between. The V gene's germline CDR1 is SGDLS and CDR2 YYNGEE. The CDR3, as DNA: TGTGCCAGCAGCGTAGAAAACACCGGGGAGCTGTTTTTT. Protein: CASSVENTGELFF.

This chain uses TRBV27 with TRBJ2-7, with D possibly TRBD2 on 6 matching bases. This CDR3 has 11 amino acids. CDR1 MNHEY and CDR2 SMNVEV come from the germline V gene (reference sequence). Trimming removed 7 bases from V and 3 bases from J, with 7 bases in between. The CDR3 DNA reads as TGTGCCAGCAAGGAGGGCTACGAGCAGTACTTC. Amino acid sequence: CASKEGYEQYF.

This chain joins TRBV30 and TRBJ2-7, with 8 positions matching TRBD1. The V gene end was trimmed by 1 base and the J gene end by 4 bases; junction bases not matched to a gene: 6. The V gene's germline CDR1 is GTSNPN and CDR2 SVGIG (reference sequence). The CDR3 runs 14 residues. The CDR3 DNA reads TGTGCCTGGAGTGAGACAGGGGAGGTGTACGAGCAGTACTTC. The encoded protein is CAWSETGEVYEQYF.

The CDR3: CASIQVESYEQYF. In DNA form, the CDR3 reads TGTGCCAGCATACAGGTTGAGTCCTACGAGCAGTACTTC. The chain couples TRBV2 to TRBJ2-7; D may be TRBD1 (5 bases). The CDR3 loop spans 13 amino acids. V was clipped by 7 bases and J by 1 base, with 11 bases between them. Germline lookup yields CDR1 SNHLY and CDR2 FYNNEI. Supplemented by reference TRBV2 and TRBJ2-7, the full variable domain reads EPEVTQTPSHQVTQMGQEVILRCVPISNHLYFYWYRQILGQKVEFLVSFYNNEISEKSEIFDDQFSVERPDGSNFTLKIRSTKLEDSAMYFCASIQVESYEQYFGPGTRLTVT.

The chain is built from TRBV19 and TRBJ2-7; no firm D call. The CDR3 loop spans 14 amino acids. Germline V gives CDR1 LNHDA, CDR2 SQIVND (reference sequence). V lost 3 bases, J lost 6 bases, and 15 bases lay in between. The CDR3 sequence is CASSMSFVVSEQYF. For the CDR3, the DNA is TGTGCCAGTAGTATGTCTTTCGTCGTTAGCGAGCAGTACTTC.

This clone has only a few counts. The chain combines TRBV28 with TRBJ1-1; D unclear. This CDR3 region has 14 residues. From germline, CDR1 is MDHEN and CDR2 SYDVKM. V was clipped by 5 bases and J by 5 bases, with 15 bases between them. CDR3 loop: CASSTLSHLTEAFF. CDR3 DNA: TGTGCCAGCAGTACCCTCTCACATCTAACTGAAGCTTTCTTT.

By sample share, this clone is medium-sized. The chain employs TRBV19 and TRBJ1-1, with a tentative D call TRBD1 (6 bases). Germline CDR1 LNHDA, CDR2 SQIVND (reference sequence). This CDR3 has 12 residues. The V gene lost 4 bases and the J gene lost 8 bases, with 11 bases spanning the gap. The CDR3 sequence is CASSNLGQEAFF. DNA of the CDR3: TGTGCCAGTAGTAACCTCGGACAGGAAGCTTTCTTT. The whole variable domain, filled in from reference TRBV19 and TRBJ1-1, reads DGGITQSPKYLFRKEGQNVTLSCEQNLNHDAMYWYRQDPGQGLRLIYYSQIVNDFQKGDIAEGYSVSREKKESFPLTVTSAQKNPTAFYLCASSNLGQEAFFGQGTRLTVV.

The CDR3 nucleotides are TGTGCCAGCAGCTTGCGCAGGGGAGCGAGCGGGGACACTGAAGCTTTCTTT. It codes for CASSLRRGASGDTEAFF. This chain joins TRBV5-5 and TRBJ1-1, with a possible D match to TRBD1 (6 bases). CDR1 is SGHKS and CDR2 is YYEKEE in the germline V gene (reference sequence). This CDR3 has 17 amino acids. Between the trimmed V and J ends, which lost 1 base and 3 bases, there was a span of 19 bases.

V gene TRBV27 combines with J gene TRBJ1-5; unclear D gene. The CDR3 totals 13 residues. V was cut by 3 bases and J by 4 bases, with 7 bases left in between. The V gene's germline CDR1 is MNHEY and CDR2 SMNVEV (reference sequence). The CDR3 sequence: CASSLARNQPQHF. CDR3 nucleotides: TGTGCCAGCAGTTTGGCTAGGAATCAGCCCCAGCATTTT.

The chain has TRBV5-6 and TRBJ1-1; 7 positions agree with TRBD1. This CDR3 comprises 15 residues. Per germline, CDR1 SGHDT and CDR2 YYEEEE. Trimming removed 3 bases from V and 4 bases from J; junction bases left unmatched: 9. The chain's CDR3 is CASSWMGQLLTEAFF. CDR3 DNA sequence: TGTGCCAGCAGCTGGATGGGACAGCTACTCACTGAAGCTTTCTTT.

Only one count was recorded for this clone. V usage is TRBV27 and J usage is TRBJ2-1; D is unresolved. The V and J ends lost 8 bases and 7 bases respectively, with 12 bases between them. CDR1 and CDR2 from the germline V gene are MNHEY and SMNVEV (reference sequence). The CDR3 contains 12 residues. Here the CDR3 DNA reads TGTGCCAGCGCTACCGAGAGGAATGAGCAGTTCTTC. Translation: CASATERNEQFF.

The V gene is TRBV5-1, the J gene TRBJ1-4; 7 nucleotides align to TRBD1. Germline CDR1 SGHRS, CDR2 YFSETQ. The CDR3 runs 15 residues. V trimming: 3 bases; J trimming: 3 bases; junction bases outside the gene matches: 5. The CDR3 loop is CASSYGTASNEKLFF. For the CDR3, the DNA is TGCGCCAGCAGCTACGGGACAGCGTCTAATGAAAAACTGTTTTTT.

The gene calls are TRBV4-1 and TRBJ2-2; TRBD1 is a possible D gene (6 bases). The V end lost 2 bases, the J end lost 2 bases, and 15 bases lay between the germline ends. CDR3 size: 17 residues. Germline CDR1 and CDR2: MGHRA and YSYEKL. This CDR3 reads CASSQPLGTNNTGELFF. The CDR3, as DNA: TGCGCCAGCAGCCAACCCCTAGGGACAAATAACACCGGGGAGCTGTTTTTT.

The V gene is TRBV27, the J gene TRBJ2-5, with 9 positions matching TRBD1. V shed 4 bases and J 5 bases; nucleotides not matched to a gene: 5. CDR1 and CDR2 from the germline V gene are MNHEY and SMNVEV (reference sequence). The CDR3 contains 14 residues. CDR3 coding DNA: TGTGCCAGCAGTTCCTGGACAGGGGCCGAGACCCAGTACTTC. It encodes CASSSWTGAETQYF.

The chain uses TRBV9 and TRBJ1-3; tentatively, D is TRBD1 (5 bases). Germline V CDR1 and CDR2: SGDLS, YYNGEE. CDR3 size: 16 residues. V was clipped by 5 bases and J by 0 bases, with 15 bases between them. Here the CDR3 DNA reads TGTGCCAGCAGTGAAAACAGGAAGGACTCTGGAAACACCATATATTTT. This translates into CASSENRKDSGNTIYF.

V gene TRBV7-6 combines with J gene TRBJ1-1; D remains unclear. This CDR3 is built from 14 residues. The V end lost 4 bases, the J end lost 6 bases, and 15 bases lay between the germline ends. Looked up from germline, CDR1 is SGHVS and CDR2 is FNYEAQ. CDR3 in DNA: TGTGCCAGCAGCTATGGACCCAGAGCCGCTGAAGCTTTCTTT. Amino acids: CASSYGPRAAEAFF.

The chain couples TRBV9 to TRBJ2-3; weak D call: TRBD2 (6 bases). V was clipped by 4 bases and J by 5 bases, with 17 bases between them. The germline CDR1 and CDR2 sequences are SGDLS and YYNGEE. The CDR3 spans 15 residues. The CDR3 DNA is TGTGCCAGCAGCTCTGCGGGGTTCGTGGGAGATACGCAGTATTTT. It encodes CASSSAGFVGDTQYF.

As to this clone: The same CDR3 can be traced to other DNA sequences in this sample. The chain links TRBV28 to TRBJ2-1; D call uncertain. V lost 3 bases and J 3 bases, leaving 6 bases between the germline ends. Germline CDR1 is MDHEN and CDR2 is SYDVKM. This CDR3 region has 13 residues. CDR3 residues: CASSLARYNEQFF. The CDR3 DNA reads TGTGCCAGCAGTTTGGCTCGCTACAATGAGCAGTTCTTC.

The chain links TRBV4-1 to TRBJ2-5; 7 bases match TRBD2. CDR1 is MGHRA and CDR2 is YSYEKL in the germline V gene. The CDR3 sequence is 14 residues long. V trimming: 4 bases; J trimming: 2 bases; junction bases outside the gene matches: 4. The CDR3 here is CASSPWGGQETQYF. CDR3 in DNA: TGCGCCAGCAGCCCTTGGGGGGGGCAAGAGACCCAGTACTTC.

This sequence joins TRBV6-4 and TRBJ2-3, with D perhaps assigned TRBD1 or TRBD2 (5 bases each). V lost 0 bases and J 2 bases, leaving 12 bases between the germline ends. Germline V gene data show CDR1 as MRHNA and CDR2 as SNTAGT. This CDR3 comprises 16 residues. CDR3 sequence reads: CASSDSGDGYTDTQYF. CDR3 DNA sequence: TGTGCCAGCAGTGACTCCGGGGACGGATACACAGATACGCAGTATTTT.

This clone was counted between two and nine times. The V call is TRBV7-6, the J call TRBJ2-7, with D unresolved. Germline V CDR1 and CDR2: SGHVS, FNYEAQ. V dropped 3 bases and J dropped 0 bases, with 6 bases sitting between them. The CDR3 loop spans 13 amino acids. CDR3: CASSLDSSYEQYF. CDR3 sequence (DNA): TGTGCCAGCAGCTTGGATTCCTCCTACGAGCAGTACTTC. Full variable domain (rest looked up from reference TRBV7-6 and TRBJ2-7): GAGVSQSPRYKVTKRGQDVALRCDPISGHVSLYWYRQALGQGPEFLTYFNYEAQQDKSGLPNDRFSAERPEGSISTLTIQRTEQRDSAMYRCASSLDSSYEQYFGPGTRLTVT.

The chain recombines TRBV6-5 with TRBJ2-5, with D possibly TRBD2 on 5 matching bases. V lost 8 bases to trimming and J lost 2 bases, with 18 bases between them. From germline, CDR1 is MNHEY and CDR2 SVGAGI. The CDR3 runs 15 residues. The CDR3 loop is CASGAHRGIQETQYF. The CDR3 DNA reads TGTGCCAGCGGCGCTCACCGAGGGATTCAAGAGACCCAGTACTTC.

The chain carries TRBV28 and TRBJ1-4; 8 positions match TRBD1. The CDR3 consists of 13 residues. Trimming took 5 bases from V and 10 from J; bases not matched to a gene: 6. CDR1 MDHEN and CDR2 SYDVKM come from the germline V gene. The CDR3 sequence: CASSQDRDGKLFF. CDR3 in DNA: TGTGCCAGCAGTCAGGACAGGGACGGAAAACTGTTTTTT.

The rearrangement uses TRBV30 and TRBJ1-1; D uncertain. The germline V gene has CDR1 GTSNPN and CDR2 SVGIG (reference sequence). Trimming removed 6 bases at V and 11 bases at J, with 13 bases between. This CDR3 comprises 10 residues. CDR3 sequence: CACAVMEAFF. The DNA for the CDR3 is TGTGCCTGTGCAGTTATGGAGGCTTTCTTT. The variable domain in full, completed from reference TRBV30 and TRBJ1-1, reads SQTIHQWPATLVQPVGSPLSLECTVEGTSNPNLYWYRQAAGRGLQLLFYSVGIGQISSEVPQNLSASRPQDRQFILSSKKLLLSDSGFYLCACAVMEAFFGQGTRLTVV.

The chain links TRBV16 to TRBJ2-7; possibly TRBD2 for D (5 bases). CDR3 size: 14 residues. The germline V and J ends were trimmed by 3 bases and 1 base, with 10 bases remaining between them. Germline assignment: CDR1 KGHSY and CDR2 FQNENV. The CDR3 loop is CASSQFGESYEQYF. The CDR3 DNA follows: TGTGCCAGCAGCCAGTTCGGGGAATCCTACGAGCAGTACTTC.